The T cell receptor (beta chain) described here comes from a study of PD-L1 blockade in urothelial cancer. Background on the study: The patients' atezolizumab therapy, 1,200 mg intravenously every 3 weeks, started around 2014.

The CDR3 is 15 amino acids. Germline V CDR1 and CDR2: SGHRS, YFSETQ. Germline trimming cut 7 bases from V and 2 bases from J; bases unmatched to any gene: 5. Sequenced by immunoSEQ multiplex PCR; TCRdb stores in-frame clones only, minus some. The sample has about 57,000 clones, around 84% seen once; the top ten hold 2.9%. This sequence was found in a man aged 50-60 years with urothelial cancer. The source was PBMCs, collected around atezolizumab (anti-PD-L1) treatment. The gene calls are TRBV5-1 and TRBJ2-3; TRBD2 aligns across 12 bases. The CDR3 is CASGLAGGTTDTQYF. For the CDR3, the DNA is TGCGCCAGCGGGCTAGCGGGAGGGACCACAGATACGCAGTATTTT.